This TCR beta chain was obtained from a study of blood T cell repertoires in COVID-19. Looking at the study overall: The United States, Italy and Spain supplied acute and convalescent COVID-19 samples.

The V segment lost 6 bases and the J segment 10 bases; nucleotides outside the gene matches: 18. CDR1 is ENHRY, CDR2 SYGVKD, per germline. This CDR3 spans 16 amino acids. Authors' methods: Estimation of nucleated cell counts relied on the amplification of reference gene primers. Profiled with immunoSEQ multiplex PCR; TCRdb holds only in-frame clones, not every one. V and J calls and clone size follow that table, whereas D and trimming were derived from the DNA. Among under 45,000 clones listed, around 82% were seen once. This chain joins TRBV10-3 and TRBJ2-1; 7 nucleotides line up with TRBD2. This sequence originates from a woman over 75 with active or convalescent COVID-19. Sequencing input: peripheral blood. CDR3 nucleotide sequence: TGTGCCATCAGCCCACCCGGACGGGAACGGGGAGGGGAGCAGTTCTTC. Translation gives CAISPPGRERGGEQFF.